The 15 T cell receptor beta chains in this list originate from one sample, sequenced in a study of blood T cells in healthy people across ages (dated by TCRdb to between 2014 and 2016). The library was generated by 5' RACE. The instrument given in TCRdb is Illumina HiSeq 2500. The second PCR ran for about 6 to 12 cycles and used a J-beta primer mix along with a sample-barcoded 5' primer. TCRdb's own reprocessing of the public reads used fastp at Q25 and MiXCR and kept productive beta chains. Every CDR3 protein is listed once, alongside the most common genes and DNA of its rows. Across this sample there are 870,000 or so distinct CDR3 sequences, with less than 35% seen only once. Of the sample, roughly a sixth is held by the ten largest clones. Sample: blood. The origin of the receptors is a woman of 80 years or more in good health.

The chain combines TRBV7-8 with TRBJ2-7; 14 nucleotides align to TRBD2. V lost 1 base, J lost 1 base, and 18 bases stayed unmatched. The CDR3 runs to 22 residues. In germline, CDR1 is SGHVS, CDR2 FQNEAQ. The DNA for the CDR3 is TGTGCCAGCAGCTTAGGGACCCCCGGGACTAGCGGGAGAATGCTTCTTTCCTACGAGCAGTACTTC. Amino acids: CASSLGTPGTSGRMLLSYEQYF. Together with reference TRBV7-8 and TRBJ2-7, the CDR3 gives the full variable domain: GAGVSQSPRYKVAKRGQDVALRCDPISGHVSLFWYQQALGQGPEFLTYFQNEAQLDKSGLPSDRFFAERPEGSVSTLKIQRTQQEDSAVYLCASSLGTPGTSGRMLLSYEQYFGPGTRLTVT.

This clonotype was recorded many times. The V and J genes are TRBV4-3 and TRBJ1-5; D is possibly TRBD1 (5 bases). Between the trimmed V and J ends, which lost 5 bases and 9 bases, there was a span of 14 bases. The CDR3 length is 13 residues. Germline lookup yields CDR1 LGHNA and CDR2 YSLEER. The CDR3 reads CASSYVRGRPQHF. The CDR3 coding sequence is TGCGCCAGCAGCTATGTGAGGGGACGGCCCCAGCATTTT.

This clonotype was detected ten times or more. V usage is TRBV7-2 and J usage is TRBJ1-6, with D perhaps TRBD1 (6 bases). The germline V gene has CDR1 SGHTA and CDR2 FQGNSA. The CDR3 runs to 16 residues. With 1 base removed from V and 7 bases from J, the gap between germline ends came to 14 bases. This chain's CDR3 is CASSLVGGANNSPLHF. CDR3 sequence (DNA): TGTGCCAGCAGCTTAGTCGGGGGCGCGAACAATTCACCCCTCCACTTT.

A note on this clonotype: Being one base from a much bigger clone, this may be a read error. This rearrangement joins TRBV5-6 to TRBJ2-1; D perhaps matches TRBD2 (6 bases). Matching the DNA end better, TRBJ2-7 makes the J call doubtful. CDR3 size: 15 residues. Germline CDR1 SGHDT, CDR2 YYEEEE. The CDR3 DNA is TGTGCCAGCAGCCCAGGGCGGGGAGGCTACAATGAGCAGTACTTC. This codes for CASSPGRGGYNEQYF.

The chain has TRBV7-2 and TRBJ2-2, with a tentative D call TRBD2 (6 bases). The CDR3 is made up of 13 amino acids. V shed 10 bases and J shed 4 bases, with 13 bases lying between them. Germline lookup yields CDR1 SGHTA and CDR2 FQGNSA. CDR3 nucleotides: TGTGCCACCAGGGCGGGGCTCACCGGGGAGCTGTTTTTT. Translation gives CATRAGLTGELFF.

Turning to this clonotype: This may arise from a read error, as a much more abundant clone is one base away. The chain couples TRBV7-2 to TRBJ2-1; D call uncertain. The V gene's germline CDR1 is SGHTA and CDR2 FQGNSA. This CDR3 comprises 14 residues. CDR3 residues: CASSPEADYNERFF. DNA of the CDR3: TGTGCCAGCAGCCCCGAAGCAGATTACAATGAGCGGTTCTTC.

The gene calls are TRBV6-5 and TRBJ2-6; D gene unclear. The V gene's germline CDR1 is MNHEY and CDR2 SVGAGI. CDR3 size: 21 residues. V lost 0 bases and J lost 0, with 21 bases in between. CDR3 region: CASSYSPPRHSSNSGANVLTF. DNA for the CDR3: TGTGCCAGCAGTTACTCCCCCCCGAGGCACAGTTCAAACTCTGGGGCCAACGTCCTGACTTTC.

The CDR3 here is CASSRGLAGGPMDEQFF. The CDR3, as DNA: TGTGCCAGCAGCCGAGGACTAGCGGGGGGGCCTATGGATGAGCAGTTCTTC. The rearrangement uses TRBV7-3 and TRBJ2-1; 15 nucleotides line up with TRBD2. There are 17 residues in the CDR3. CDR1 SGHTA and CDR2 FQGTGA come from the germline V gene. With 5 bases clipped from V and 8 bases from J, the junction kept 10 bases outside the gene matches.

The rearrangement uses TRBV3-1 and TRBJ1-6, with D possibly TRBD1 on 5 matching bases. CDR1 LGHDT and CDR2 YNNKEL come from the germline V gene (reference sequence). Trimming stripped 6 bases from V and 7 bases from J, with 19 bases between. CDR3 length: 16 residues. This chain's CDR3 is CASSQKVGRLNSPLHF. For the CDR3, the DNA is TGTGCCAGCAGTCAAAAGGTGGGACGGTTGAATTCACCCCTCCACTTT.

There are many counts of this clonotype. V is TRBV6-5 and J is TRBJ1-5; D not resolved. Trimming pared 0 bases from V and 6 bases from J, leaving 6 bases between. Germline assignment: CDR1 MNHEY and CDR2 SVGAGI. This CDR3 has 13 amino acids. DNA for the CDR3: TGTGCCAGCAGTTACTCCCGTCGTCAGCCCCAGCATTTT. Translation: CASSYSRRQPQHF.

Comment on this clonotype: A much larger clone differs from this one at a single base, so this may be a read error. The gene calls are TRBV25-1 and TRBJ1-5; no definite D call. The CDR3 runs 15 residues. Germline V lookup: CDR1 MGHDK, CDR2 SYGVNS. In nucleotides, the CDR3 is TGTGCCAGCAGTGAAAACCAGAAAACAAATCAGCCCCGGCATTTT. Translated, it gives CASSENQKTNQPRHF.

This clonotype has only a few counts. The rearrangement uses TRBV12-3 or TRBV12-4 and TRBJ2-3; possible D gene TRBD2, 5 bases. The CDR3 covers 12 residues. The germline V and J ends were trimmed by 8 bases and 11 bases, with 17 bases remaining between them. This CDR3 reads CASGVREDVQYF. The CDR3, as DNA: TGTGCCAGCGGAGTGAGGGAAGATGTGCAGTATTTT.

A few counts support this clonotype. The rearrangement links TRBV3-1 to TRBJ2-5; 7 bases fit TRBD2. With V trimmed by 0 bases and J by 0 bases, 13 bases remained unmatched. CDR3 length: 19 residues. CDR1 is LGHDT and CDR2 is YNNKEL in the germline V gene (reference sequence). The CDR3 DNA reads TGTGCCAGCAGCCAAGATACTGACCGGCGGGGGTGGAACCAAGAGACCCAGTACTTC. The encoded protein is CASSQDTDRRGWNQETQYF.

This clonotype has more than one count but fewer than ten. The rearrangement joins TRBV9 to TRBJ2-3; D tentatively fits TRBD1 or TRBD2 (6 bases each). V was cut by 7 bases and J by 5 bases, with 17 bases left in between. This CDR3 comprises 14 residues. Per the germline V gene, CDR1 is SGDLS and CDR2 is YYNGEE. CDR3 DNA sequence: TGTGCCAGCTCTTGGGGGGCTGAGGTAGATACGCAGTATTTT. Translation gives CASSWGAEVDTQYF. The whole variable domain, filled in from reference TRBV9 and TRBJ2-3, reads DSGVTQTPKHLITATGQRVTLRCSPRSGDLSVYWYQQSLDQGLQFLIQYYNGEERAKGNILERFSAQQFPDLHSELNLSSLELGDSALYFCASSWGAEVDTQYFGPGTRLTVL.

The J gene is TRBJ1-5, the V gene TRBV29-1; D not certain. Trimming took off 4 bases at V and 9 bases at J, with 13 bases between the two ends. CDR3 length: 12 amino acids. Germline lookup yields CDR1 SQVTM and CDR2 ANQGSEA. CDR3 loop: CSVGEQRSPQHF. The CDR3 DNA is TGCAGCGTTGGCGAACAACGATCGCCCCAGCATTTT.